A single sample is the source of the 8 T cell receptor beta chains below, sequenced in a study of cytomegalovirus exposure and HLA in healthy donors (TCRdb year 2017). The library was built by means of the immunoSEQ multiplex PCR assay. A mixture of 60 forward primers for TCR Vbeta segments and 13 reverse primers for TCR Jbeta segments was used in the multiplex PCR. The source is immuneACCESS, and TCRdb retained only in-frame sequences with V and J called. Part of the clones is not carried over; for the studies checked, unresolved V genes explain less than half of this, and the remainder is unexplained. This sample gives roughly 250,000 clones in total; under 90% of them show up just once. The top ten clonotypes cover about 0.3% of the sample. The sequenced sample consisted of PBMCs. Receptors were obtained from a girl under 10 years old in good health and CMV-seronegative.

This chain joins TRBV13 and TRBJ2-2; D may be TRBD2 (5 bases). The germline V gene encodes CDR1 PRHDT and CDR2 FYEKMQ (reference sequence). V was pared by 1 base and J by 0 bases, with 12 bases between. The CDR3 sequence is 17 residues long. The CDR3 DNA follows: TGTGCCAGCAGCTTAGTTGGAGGAGGTCCGAACACCGGGGAGCTGTTTTTT. Amino acids: CASSLVGGGPNTGELFF.

Notes on this clone: Its ends do not fully match the called genes, so a read error is possible. The chain uses TRBV7-9 and TRBJ1-6; no reliable D call. The CDR3 has 16 residues. Germline-derived CDR1 and CDR2 are SEHNR and FQNEAQ (reference sequence). The CDR3: CASSIARTFYNSPLHF. CDR3 DNA: TGTGCCAGCAGCATAGCCCGGACTTTCTATAATTCACCCCTCCACTTT.

The chain couples TRBV29-1 to TRBJ2-7; the match to TRBD2 covers 7 bases. From germline, CDR1 is SQVTM and CDR2 ANQGSEA. This CDR3 has 16 residues. V lost 6 bases and J lost 0; bases outside the gene matches: 14. CDR3 nucleotides: TGCAGCGTGGGAGGGATAGCGGCGTTGAGCTCCTACGAGCAGTACTTC. It encodes CSVGGIAALSSYEQYF.

On this clone: Sequence at one end of the junction differs from germline and may be a read error. The chain uses TRBV4-1 and TRBJ1-5; D is ambiguous. CDR1 MGHRA and CDR2 YSYEKL come from the germline V gene. The CDR3 spans 16 residues. Here the CDR3 DNA reads TGCGCCAGCGGCCAACCCACATTTCCGCGGAATCAGCCCCAGCATTTT. It codes for CASGQPTFPRNQPQHF.

About this clone itself: Different DNA sequences within this sample yield the same CDR3. This rearrangement joins TRBV18 to TRBJ1-5; D may be TRBD1 (5 bases). Germline CDR1 KGHSH, CDR2 LQKENI. CDR3 length equals 14 residues. V lost 2 bases and J 2 bases, leaving 7 bases between the germline ends. In DNA, the CDR3 is TGTGCCAGCTCACCAGGGGGGGGCAATCAGCCCCAGCATTTT. It is translated as CASSPGGGNQPQHF.

The CDR3 spells CASSFPGLAGYYEQYF. The DNA of the CDR3 is TGTGCCAGCAGTTTCCCCGGGCTAGCGGGTTACTACGAGCAGTACTTC. The V gene is TRBV28, the J gene TRBJ2-7, with 8 bases aligning to TRBD2. CDR3 length equals 16 residues. The V segment lost 3 bases and the J segment 3 bases; nucleotides outside the gene matches: 10. Germline V gene data show CDR1 as MDHEN and CDR2 as SYDVKM.

This clone was seen once. The chain recombines TRBV28 with TRBJ2-7; TRBD1 matches at 7 bases. CDR3 length: 20 amino acids. Germline CDR1 MDHEN, CDR2 SYDVKM. The J segment lost 3 bases and the V segment lost 5 bases, leaving 25 bases of the junction unmatched. CDR3 amino acids: CASSPLWLPGQSGHYYEQYF. The CDR3 nucleotides read TGTGCCAGCAGTCCTCTATGGTTACCGGGACAGTCCGGGCACTACTACGAGCAGTACTTC.

Concerning this clone itself: The sample has other DNA sequences that encode this CDR3 too. J is TRBJ1-2 and V is TRBV11-2; 7 bases are shared with TRBD1. The ends lost 1 base at V and 5 bases at J; junction bases unmatched: 1. CDR1 and CDR2 from the germline V gene are SGHAT and FQNNGV. The CDR3 totals 13 residues. CDR3 DNA sequence: TGTGCCAGCAGCTTAGGACAGGGATATGGCTACACCTTC. It codes for CASSLGQGYGYTF. Based on the CDR3 plus reference TRBV11-2 and TRBJ1-2, the full variable domain is EAGVAQSPRYKIIEKRQSVAFWCNPISGHATLYWYQQILGQGPKLLIQFQNNGVVDDSQLPKDRFSAERLKGVDSTLKIQPAKLEDSAVYLCASSLGQGYGYTFGSGTRLTVV.